This T cell receptor (beta chain) was captured in a study of T cell repertoires in cytomegalovirus infection. On the study more broadly: Matching HLA type and CMV infection were both indicated by public TCR beta signatures.

MiXCR, applied by TCRdb to the reads, yields one record per CDR3 protein. The sample consists of 650,000 to 850,000 distinct CDR3 sequences, 25% to 35% of them appearing once. CDR3 length: 15 residues. V was clipped by 2 bases and J by 2 bases, with 10 bases between them. Germline values: CDR1 MNHEY, CDR2 SVGEGT. General study points: Cumulative frequency (of public TCR beta family members) identified carriers of CMV plus the relevant HLA.

In its sample, this clonotype was seen a few times. As yet, its antigen is unknown. The J gene is TRBJ2-1, the V gene TRBV6-2 or TRBV6-3; no clear D gene. The source was cultured CD8+ T cells from PBMCs, collected from culture after CMV antigen stimulation. The source is a human donor in good health (CMV status not recorded). Some clones in this sample may be carry-over from other donors' samples. CDR3 region: CASSYPHPTYNEQFF. The CDR3 DNA reads as TGTGCCAGCAGTTACCCCCATCCCACCTACAATGAGCAGTTCTTC.